This T cell receptor beta chain was profiled in a study of tumor-infiltrating lymphocytes in localized non-small cell lung cancer. Study overall: Patients included smokers and never-smokers with various histologies, some sampled after neoadjuvant chemotherapy. Resected tumor was paired with non-adjacent uninvolved lung from the same patient.

Regarding this clone: Its matching antigen is unknown.

Whole-study results and caveats: Higher tumor T cell infiltration than in uninvolved lung was supported by TCRbeta sequencing.

Method: immunoSEQ multiplex PCR; TCRdb's copy keeps in-frame clones and lacks some. The repertoire holds 13,000 to 15,000 clones, with around 68% as singletons. The length of the CDR3 is 12 residues. V gave up 8 bases and J gave up 8 bases, with 14 bases separating them. Germline V gene sequence: CDR1 MNHNY, CDR2 SVGAGI (reference sequence). The chain has TRBV6-6 and TRBJ2-3, with a tentative D call TRBD2 (6 bases). This sequence was found in a human donor with non-small cell lung cancer. Specimen: uninvolved lung tissue not adjacent to the tumor. The CDR3 sequence: CASGQGAGTQYF. CDR3 coding DNA: TGTGCCAGCGGTCAGGGAGCGGGTACGCAGTATTTT.